Presented here are 20 T cell receptor beta chains from one specimen sequenced in a study of T cells in Graves' hyperthyroidism and ophthalmopathy. TCR beta CDR3 sequences were amplified from RNA transcripts. During a first-round RT-PCR of the TCR CDR3, the HTBI primer set was used. TCRdb re-called the multiplex PCR reads through MiXCR, storing one row per CDR3 protein. The sample includes fewer than 550,000 distinct CDR3 sequences, approximately 24% seen only once; the top ten take around 11%. The specimen sequenced was blood. Every receptor here comes from a woman in her twenties or thirties with Graves' ophthalmopathy.

This clonotype was detected ten times or more. The chain combines TRBV6-2 or TRBV6-3 with TRBJ1-5; D is unclear. V shed 7 bases and J shed 6 bases, with 16 bases lying between them. There are 14 residues in the CDR3. Germline loops: CDR1 MNHEY, CDR2 SVGEGT. CDR3 sequence reads: CASTLYGVGQPQHF. CDR3 DNA: TGTGCCAGCACCCTTTACGGGGTTGGTCAGCCCCAGCATTTT.

This clonotype was seen at least ten times. The chain joins TRBV20-1 to TRBJ1-1; D unresolved. From germline, CDR1 is DFQATT and CDR2 SNEGSKA (reference sequence). The CDR3 has 13 amino acids. The chain's CDR3 is CSKIRPGLTEAFF. DNA of the CDR3: TGCAGCAAGATCAGGCCTGGTCTCACTGAAGCTTTCTTT.

In its sample, this clonotype was seen many times. The chain joins TRBV11-2 to TRBJ2-5; D not certain. The V and J ends lost 4 bases and 3 bases respectively, with 15 bases between them. The germline CDR1 and CDR2 sequences are SGHAT and FQNNGV. This CDR3 comprises 15 residues. CDR3: CASSSATGLKETQYF. Written as DNA, the CDR3 is TGTGCCAGCAGCTCGGCCACTGGATTGAAAGAGACCCAGTACTTC.

This clonotype was picked up many times. This chain links TRBV20-1 with TRBJ1-5; D not resolved. V was cut by 5 bases and J by 1 base, with 9 bases left in between. Germline V gives CDR1 DFQATT, CDR2 SNEGSKA (reference sequence). The CDR3 totals 13 residues. The CDR3 coding sequence is TGCAGTGCTCCCGACGGGAGCAATCAGCCCCAGCATTTT. Its protein product is CSAPDGSNQPQHF.

This chain joins TRBV6-5 and TRBJ2-7; 7 bases agree with TRBD1. The CDR3 loop spans 16 amino acids. V lost 2 bases and J lost 4; bases outside the gene matches: 11. Germline CDR1 is MNHEY and CDR2 is SVGAGI. This chain's CDR3 is CASSYIGGQPKYEQYF. The CDR3 region has the DNA TGTGCCAGCAGTTACATTGGGGGACAGCCCAAATACGAGCAGTACTTC.

This clonotype was observed a handful of times. The V gene is TRBV12-3 or TRBV12-4, the J gene TRBJ2-2; the D gene is possibly TRBD2 (5 bases). V dropped 8 bases and J dropped 0 bases, with 10 bases sitting between them. The CDR3 runs 14 residues. The CDR3 DNA follows: TGTGCCAGCGGGCGGGCATCGAACACCGGGGAGCTGTTTTTT. This translates into CASGRASNTGELFF.

This clonotype was seen a single time. The chain has TRBV20-1 and TRBJ2-5, with D perhaps matching TRBD1 (6 bases). V was clipped by 1 base and J by 5 bases, with 17 bases between them. The CDR3 spans 15 residues. The germline gives CDR1 DFQATT, CDR2 SNEGSKA (reference sequence). In nucleotides, the CDR3 is TGCAGTGCTAGAGGATTTAACAGGGATGTTGAGACCCAGTACTTC. It codes for CSARGFNRDVETQYF.

This clonotype was detected many times. The chain couples TRBV6-5 to TRBJ2-5, with D unclear. This CDR3 has 13 amino acids. The V and J ends lost 6 bases and 1 base respectively, with 9 bases between them. Per germline, CDR1 MNHEY and CDR2 SVGAGI. The DNA of the CDR3 is TGTGCCAGCAGACGACCCCTCCAAGAGACCCAGTACTTC. This encodes CASRRPLQETQYF.

A word on this clonotype: A much larger clone is a single base away; this may be a read error. The chain links TRBV29-1 to TRBJ2-5, with D possibly matching TRBD1 (5 bases). Per germline, CDR1 SQVTM and CDR2 ANQGSEA. CDR3 size: 13 residues. The CDR3 DNA sequence: TGCAGCGTTGGCCCGACAGTCCAAGAGACCCAGGACTTC. This encodes CSVGPTVQETQDF.

This clonotype occurred a few times. DNA for the CDR3: TGTGCCAGCAGCTATCAGGATGGTGGCTACACCTTC. It codes for CASSYQDGGYTF. V is TRBV7-8 and J is TRBJ1-2; no reliable D call. Trimming stripped 4 bases from V and 7 bases from J, with 10 bases between. Germline-derived CDR1 and CDR2 are SGHVS and FQNEAQ. The CDR3 length is 12 residues. Drawing the rest from reference TRBV7-8 and TRBJ1-2, the complete variable domain is GAGVSQSPRYKVAKRGQDVALRCDPISGHVSLFWYQQALGQGPEFLTYFQNEAQLDKSGLPSDRFFAERPEGSVSTLKIQRTQQEDSAVYLCASSYQDGGYTFGSGTRLTVV.

The chain recombines TRBV6-4 with TRBJ1-2; D might be TRBD1 (6 bases). This CDR3 is 16 amino acids long. The germline V gene encodes CDR1 MRHNA and CDR2 SNTAGT. Trimming shortened V by 5 bases and J by 5 bases, and 21 bases separated the two germline ends. The CDR3 region has the DNA TGTGCCAGCAGTAGCCTTCAGGACAGCTCCTATTATGGCTACACCTTC. The encoded protein is CASSSLQDSSYYGYTF.

J is TRBJ2-7 and V is TRBV28; either TRBD1 or TRBD2 may fit D (5 bases each). Per germline, CDR1 MDHEN and CDR2 SYDVKM. The CDR3 is 15 residues long. V was pared by 6 bases and J by 1 base, with 16 bases between. This chain's CDR3 is CASRGWGYGSYEQYF. DNA for the CDR3: TGTGCCAGCAGGGGATGGGGGTACGGGTCCTACGAGCAGTACTTC.

As concerns this clonotype: Possible read error: a much larger clone is one base away. The chain has TRBV4-3 and TRBJ2-2; D gene ambiguous. The CDR3 runs to 14 residues. CDR1 and CDR2 from the germline V gene are LGHNA and YSLEER. The CDR3 bases are TGCGCCAGCAGCCCACAAACTACAAGGACGGAGCTGTTGTTT. As protein: CASSPQTTRTELLF.

This rearrangement joins TRBV10-1 to TRBJ1-5; the D gene is possibly TRBD1 (6 bases). CDR1 WNHNN and CDR2 SYGVQD come from the germline V gene (reference sequence). CDR3 length equals 14 residues. V was clipped by 7 bases and J by 0 bases, with 10 bases between them. The CDR3 is CASTPDSSNQPQHF. DNA of the CDR3: TGCGCCAGCACTCCGGACAGTAGCAATCAGCCCCAGCATTTT.

This clonotype was counted once. The gene calls are TRBV6-1 and TRBJ1-2, with TRBD1 as a possible D gene (5 bases). From germline, CDR1 is MNHNS and CDR2 SASEGT. This CDR3 is 16 amino acids long. The V end lost 0 bases, the J end lost 2 bases, and 13 bases lay between the germline ends. The CDR3 nucleotides are TGTGCCAGCAGTGAAGCTCACCCGGGGGACAACTATGGCTACACCTTC. Its protein product is CASSEAHPGDNYGYTF.

Details on this clonotype: A much larger clone differs by one base, so this may be a read error. The chain links TRBV27 to TRBJ1-5; D gene ambiguous. The CDR3 runs 15 residues. Germline V CDR1 and CDR2: MNHEY, SMNVEV (reference sequence). As DNA, the CDR3 is TGTGCCAGCAGTTTTACAAGATATAGCAATCAGCCCCTGCATTTT. Its translation is CASSFTRYSNQPLHF.

This clonotype was seen ten or more times. The genes are TRBV7-8 and TRBJ1-1; no reliable D call. The CDR3 length is 12 residues. Trimming stripped 4 bases from V and 6 bases from J, with 9 bases between. Germline V gene sequence: CDR1 SGHVS, CDR2 FQNEAQ. The CDR3 sequence is CASSSSGPEAFF. The CDR3, as DNA: TGTGCCAGCAGCTCCTCTGGTCCTGAAGCTTTCTTT.

This clonotype was observed many times. V is TRBV6-2 or TRBV6-3 and J is TRBJ1-5; 8 nucleotides line up with TRBD1. The CDR3 covers 16 residues. The germline V gene encodes CDR1 MNHEY and CDR2 SVGEGT. The trim removed 2 bases at V and 0 bases at J, leaving 3 bases unmatched. CDR3 coding DNA: TGTGCCAGCAGTTACGCGACAGGGGTTAGCAATCAGCCCCAGCATTTT. Translated, it gives CASSYATGVSNQPQHF.

Turning to this clonotype: A read error may be the cause here, since a much bigger clone is one base away. The chain couples TRBV27 to TRBJ1-5; a weak D match, TRBD1 (6 bases). CDR3 length: 14 residues. Germline V gene sequence: CDR1 MNHEY, CDR2 SMNVEV (reference sequence). Deletions cut 6 bases from V and 0 bases from J, with 9 bases between. Written as DNA, the CDR3 is TGTGCCAGCAGGAGGGGGTATAGCAATCAGCCCCAGCATTTT. This codes for CASRRGYSNQPQHF.

This clonotype was observed at least ten times. The V and J genes are TRBV6-2 or TRBV6-3 and TRBJ1-5, with unresolved D. V dropped 6 bases and J dropped 3 bases, with 15 bases sitting between them. From germline, CDR1 is MNHEY and CDR2 SVGEGT. The CDR3 loop spans 15 amino acids. The CDR3 region is CASSSRAVFNQPQHF. CDR3 in DNA: TGTGCCAGCAGCTCAAGAGCGGTCTTCAATCAGCCCCAGCATTTT.